The T cell receptor (beta chain) under discussion was sequenced for a study of neoadjuvant nivolumab and ipilimumab in lung cancer. TCRdb's table, derived via immunoSEQ multiplex PCR, lists solely in-frame clones and lacks some. The table records more than 40,000 clones, around 89% of them present only once. Germline assignment: CDR1 SGHTA and CDR2 FQGNSA. V was shortened by 3 bases and J by 7 bases, with 9 bases between the two germline ends. CDR3 length: 12 amino acids. The sequence was collected from an adult with non-small cell lung cancer. Some clones in this sample may be carry-over from other donors' samples. The chain carries TRBV7-2 and TRBJ1-1; tentative D call: TRBD1 (5 bases). Sequencing used blood, obtained before neoadjuvant nivolumab, alone or with ipilimumab. CDR3 nucleotides: TGTGCCAGCAGCTTGGGGGGTTATGAAGCTTTCTTT. Translated: CASSLGGYEAFF. The entire variable domain, with the rest obtained from reference TRBV7-2 and TRBJ1-1, is as follows: GAGVSQSPSNKVTEKGKDVELRCDPISGHTALYWYRQSLGQGLEFLIYFQGNSAPDKSGLPSDRFSAERTGGSVSTLTIQRTQQEDSAVYLCASSLGGYEAFFGQGTRLTVV.